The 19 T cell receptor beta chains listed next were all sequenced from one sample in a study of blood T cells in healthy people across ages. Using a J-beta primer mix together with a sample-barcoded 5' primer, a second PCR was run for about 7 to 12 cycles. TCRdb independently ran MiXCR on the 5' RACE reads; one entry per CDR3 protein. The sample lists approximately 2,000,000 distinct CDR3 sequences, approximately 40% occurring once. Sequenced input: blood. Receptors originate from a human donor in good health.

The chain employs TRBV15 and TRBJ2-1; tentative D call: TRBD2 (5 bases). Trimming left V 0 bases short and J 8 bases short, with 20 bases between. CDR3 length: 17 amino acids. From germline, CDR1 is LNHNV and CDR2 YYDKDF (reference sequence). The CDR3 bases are TGTGCCACCAGCAGAGATGTGTCAGGTCCCGACGGGGATGAGCAGTTCTTC. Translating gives CATSRDVSGPDGDEQFF.

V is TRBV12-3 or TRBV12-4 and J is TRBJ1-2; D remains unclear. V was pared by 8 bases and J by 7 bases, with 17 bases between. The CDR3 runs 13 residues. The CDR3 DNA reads TGTGCCAGCGGACCCGTAGTGACTGGTGGCTACACCTTC. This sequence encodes CASGPVVTGGYTF.

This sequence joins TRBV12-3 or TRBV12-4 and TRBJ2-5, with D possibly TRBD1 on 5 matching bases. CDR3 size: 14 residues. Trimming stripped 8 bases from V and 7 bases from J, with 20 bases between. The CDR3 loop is CASSLGRPPGTQYF. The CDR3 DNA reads TGTGCCAGCTCTTTGGGGCGGCCCCCGGGGACCCAGTACTTC.

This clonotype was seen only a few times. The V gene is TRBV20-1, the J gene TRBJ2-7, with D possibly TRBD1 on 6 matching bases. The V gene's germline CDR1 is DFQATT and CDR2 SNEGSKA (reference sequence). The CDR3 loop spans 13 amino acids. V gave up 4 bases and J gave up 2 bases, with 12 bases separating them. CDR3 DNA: TGCAGTGCTATACTGGGACATACCTACGAGCAGTACTTC. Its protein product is CSAILGHTYEQYF.

CDR3 DNA: TGTGCCATCAGTGAGTCGTATGTGTCAGAAGGCTACACCTTC. Translated, it gives CAISESYVSEGYTF. The chain carries TRBV10-3 and TRBJ1-2; the D is unclear. The germline V gene encodes CDR1 ENHRY and CDR2 SYGVKD. The V gene lost 0 bases and the J gene lost 8 bases, with 13 bases spanning the gap. CDR3 length equals 14 residues.

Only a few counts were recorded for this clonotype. The CDR3 sequence: CASSVGARLLTYTDTQYF. In nucleotides, the CDR3 is TGTGCCAGCAGCGTTGGGGCGAGGCTTCTTACCTACACAGATACGCAGTATTTT. The chain is built from TRBV9 and TRBJ2-3; D may be TRBD1 (5 bases). Germline CDR1 SGDLS, CDR2 YYNGEE. The V end lost 2 bases, the J end lost 2 bases, and 21 bases lay between the germline ends. The CDR3 loop spans 18 amino acids.

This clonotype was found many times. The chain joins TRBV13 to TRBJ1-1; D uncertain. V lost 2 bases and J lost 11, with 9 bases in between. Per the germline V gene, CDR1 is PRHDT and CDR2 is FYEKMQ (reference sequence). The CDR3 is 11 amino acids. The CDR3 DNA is TGTGCCAGCAGCTTAAGTGTGGAGGCTTTCTTT. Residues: CASSLSVEAFF.

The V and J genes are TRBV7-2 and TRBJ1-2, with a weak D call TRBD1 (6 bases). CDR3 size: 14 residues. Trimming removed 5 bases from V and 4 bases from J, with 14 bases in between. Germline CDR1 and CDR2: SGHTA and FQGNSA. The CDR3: CASSHREIVYGYTF. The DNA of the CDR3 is TGTGCCAGCAGCCACAGGGAAATCGTCTATGGCTACACCTTC. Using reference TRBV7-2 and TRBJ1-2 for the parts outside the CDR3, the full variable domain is GAGVSQSPSNKVTEKGKDVELRCDPISGHTALYWYRQSLGQGLEFLIYFQGNSAPDKSGLPSDRFSAERTGGSVSTLTIQRTQQEDSAVYLCASSHREIVYGYTFGSGTRLTVV.

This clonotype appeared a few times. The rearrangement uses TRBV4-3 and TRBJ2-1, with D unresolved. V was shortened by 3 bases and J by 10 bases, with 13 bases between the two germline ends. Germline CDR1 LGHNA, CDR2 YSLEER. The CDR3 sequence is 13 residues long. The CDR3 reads CASSQVAGGEQFF. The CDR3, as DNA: TGCGCCAGCAGCCAGGTAGCCGGTGGGGAGCAGTTCTTC.

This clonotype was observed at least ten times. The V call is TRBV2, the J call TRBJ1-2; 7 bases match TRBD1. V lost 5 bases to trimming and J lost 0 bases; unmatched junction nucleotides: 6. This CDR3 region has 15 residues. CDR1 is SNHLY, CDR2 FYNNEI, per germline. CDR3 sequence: CASSPTGTANYGYTF. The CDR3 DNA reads TGTGCCAGCAGTCCCACAGGGACAGCTAACTATGGCTACACCTTC.

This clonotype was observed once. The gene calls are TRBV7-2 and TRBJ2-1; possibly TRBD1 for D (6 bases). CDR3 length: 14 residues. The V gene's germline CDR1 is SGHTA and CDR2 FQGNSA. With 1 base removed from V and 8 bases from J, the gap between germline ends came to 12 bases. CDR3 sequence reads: CASSLGPGHDEQFF. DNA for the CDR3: TGTGCCAGCAGCTTAGGCCCGGGACACGATGAGCAGTTCTTC. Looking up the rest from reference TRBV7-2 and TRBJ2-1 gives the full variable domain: GAGVSQSPSNKVTEKGKDVELRCDPISGHTALYWYRQSLGQGLEFLIYFQGNSAPDKSGLPSDRFSAERTGGSVSTLTIQRTQQEDSAVYLCASSLGPGHDEQFFGPGTRLTVL.

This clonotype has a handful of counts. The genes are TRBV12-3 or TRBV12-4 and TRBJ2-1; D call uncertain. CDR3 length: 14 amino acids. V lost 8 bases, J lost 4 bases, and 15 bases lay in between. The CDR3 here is CASGTTSVYNEQFF. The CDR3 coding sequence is TGTGCCAGCGGTACTACGAGTGTATACAATGAGCAGTTCTTC.

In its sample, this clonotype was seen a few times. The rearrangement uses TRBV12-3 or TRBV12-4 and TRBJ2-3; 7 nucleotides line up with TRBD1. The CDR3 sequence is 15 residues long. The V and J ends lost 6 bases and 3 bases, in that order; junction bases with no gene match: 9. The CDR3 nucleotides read TGTGCCAGCAGATCACAGGGGTTTTTGACAGATACGCAGTATTTT. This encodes CASRSQGFLTDTQYF.

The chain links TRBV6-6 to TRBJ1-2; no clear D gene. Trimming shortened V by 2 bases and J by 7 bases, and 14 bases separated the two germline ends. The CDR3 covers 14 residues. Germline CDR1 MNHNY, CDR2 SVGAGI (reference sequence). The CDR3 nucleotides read TGTGCCAGCAGTTACGGAGTGGGGTGGAGTGGCTACACCTTC. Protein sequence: CASSYGVGWSGYTF.

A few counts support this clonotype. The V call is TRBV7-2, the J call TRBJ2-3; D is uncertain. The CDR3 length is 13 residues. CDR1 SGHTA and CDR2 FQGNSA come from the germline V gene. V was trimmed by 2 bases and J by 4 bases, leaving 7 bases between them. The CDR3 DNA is TGTGCCAGCAGCTTATGGATCCCAGATACGCAGTATTTT. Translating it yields CASSLWIPDTQYF.

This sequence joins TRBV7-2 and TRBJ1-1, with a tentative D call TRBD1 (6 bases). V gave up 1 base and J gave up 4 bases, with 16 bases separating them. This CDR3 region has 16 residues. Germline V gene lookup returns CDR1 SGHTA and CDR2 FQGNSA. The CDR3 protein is CASSLGGGGVSTEAFF. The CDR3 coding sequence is TGTGCCAGCAGCTTAGGCGGAGGGGGTGTGAGCACTGAAGCTTTCTTT.

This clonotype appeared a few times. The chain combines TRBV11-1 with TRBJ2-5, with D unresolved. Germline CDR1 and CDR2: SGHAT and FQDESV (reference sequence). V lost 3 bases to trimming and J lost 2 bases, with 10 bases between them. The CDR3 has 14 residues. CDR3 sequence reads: CASSLEVAQETQYF. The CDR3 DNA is TGTGCCAGCAGCTTGGAAGTGGCGCAAGAGACCCAGTACTTC.

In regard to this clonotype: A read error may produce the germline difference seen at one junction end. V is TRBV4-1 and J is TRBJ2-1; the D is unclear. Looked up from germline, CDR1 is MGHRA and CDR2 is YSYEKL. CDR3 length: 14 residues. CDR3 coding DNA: TGCGCCAGCGGCCAAGAGTTGACCTACAATGAGCAGTTCTTC. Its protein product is CASGQELTYNEQFF.

CDR3 in amino acids: CASRVVGVNEQFF. The CDR3 nucleotides are TGTGCCAGCAGGGTCGTGGGGGTGAATGAGCAGTTCTTC. The J gene is TRBJ2-1, the V gene TRBV12-3 or TRBV12-4; possibly TRBD1 or TRBD2 for D (5 bases each). V was cut by 6 bases and J by 7 bases, with 13 bases left in between. This CDR3 contains 13 residues.